The 29 T cell receptor beta chains listed next were all sequenced from one sample in a study of blood T cell repertoires in COVID-19. Generated by immunoSEQ multiplex PCR, the TCRdb table keeps only in-frame clones and is missing some. The sample records some 200,000 clones, roughly 80% being singletons. Sequencing was carried out using PBMCs or T cells enriched from blood (not recorded which). The receptors were sampled from a woman aged 40 to 55 with acute COVID-19.

The gene calls are TRBV7-9 and TRBJ2-3; 7 nucleotides line up with TRBD2. With V trimmed by 5 bases and J by 7 bases, 9 bases remained unmatched. Germline V gene lookup returns CDR1 SEHNR and CDR2 FQNEAQ (reference sequence). The CDR3 runs to 14 residues. CDR3 bases: TGTGCCAGCAGCGTGGGGGGGATGGGAAATACGCAGTATTTT. It is translated as CASSVGGMGNTQYF.

The chain joins TRBV7-2 to TRBJ2-5; D might be TRBD1 (7 bases). The CDR3 extends over 17 amino acids. The germline V gene has CDR1 SGHTA and CDR2 FQGNSA. Deletions cut 3 bases from V and 7 bases from J, with 24 bases between. CDR3 amino acids: CASSFRTGTALGGTQYF. CDR3 bases: TGTGCCAGCAGCTTTAGGACCGGGACAGCCCTGGGAGGGACCCAGTACTTC.

The chain links TRBV19 to TRBJ1-2, with 7 positions matching TRBD1. The V gene's germline CDR1 is LNHDA and CDR2 SQIVND (reference sequence). This CDR3 has 12 residues. The V segment lost 9 bases and the J segment 8 bases; nucleotides outside the gene matches: 9. Written as DNA, the CDR3 is TGTGCCAGCCAGACAGGGAGATACGGCTACACCTTC. It specifies CASQTGRYGYTF. The whole variable domain, filled in from reference TRBV19 and TRBJ1-2, reads DGGITQSPKYLFRKEGQNVTLSCEQNLNHDAMYWYRQDPGQGLRLIYYSQIVNDFQKGDIAEGYSVSREKKESFPLTVTSAQKNPTAFYLCASQTGRYGYTFGSGTRLTVV.

The chain links TRBV6-4 to TRBJ1-2; 10 bases align to TRBD1. This CDR3 comprises 17 residues. The germline gives CDR1 MRHNA, CDR2 SNTAGT. After removal of 2 bases from V and 7 bases from J, the junction contained 13 bases not matched to a gene. CDR3: CASSDRDRGLPSAGYTF. Written as DNA, the CDR3 is TGTGCCAGCAGTGACCGGGACAGGGGTCTACCGTCCGCTGGCTACACCTTC.

The chain recombines TRBV6-5 with TRBJ1-6; D is perhaps TRBD1 (5 bases). Trimming pared 2 bases from V and 9 bases from J, leaving 17 bases between. The germline V gene encodes CDR1 MNHEY and CDR2 SVGAGI. This CDR3 has 16 residues. This CDR3 is CASSYGPGRGSSPLHF. The CDR3 DNA reads TGTGCCAGCAGTTACGGACCGGGACGGGGGAGTTCACCCCTCCACTTT.

The CDR3 loop is CASSLSDRETEAFF. CDR3 coding DNA: TGTGCCAGCAGCCTAAGCGACAGGGAAACTGAAGCTTTCTTT. This chain uses TRBV4-2 with TRBJ1-1; TRBD1 matches 7 bases. The CDR3 length is 14 residues. V lost 4 bases to trimming and J lost 5 bases; unmatched junction nucleotides: 7. Germline V gives CDR1 LGHNA, CDR2 YNFKEQ.

The chain recombines TRBV29-1 with TRBJ1-2; tentative D call: TRBD1 (6 bases). From germline, CDR1 is SQVTM and CDR2 ANQGSEA. V lost 4 bases and J lost 7, with 22 bases in between. The length of the CDR3 is 15 residues. CDR3 residues: CSVVRIDRRSGGYTF. In DNA, the CDR3 is TGCAGCGTTGTCCGAATCGACAGGAGGTCGGGTGGCTACACCTTC.

The genes are TRBV7-2 and TRBJ1-1; tentatively, D is TRBD1 (5 bases). This CDR3 is built from 15 residues. Trimming cost V 7 bases and J 0 bases, with 15 bases left between them. CDR1 is SGHTA, CDR2 FQGNSA, per germline. CDR3 DNA sequence: TGTGCCAGCACCGTAGGGGAGGGCATGAACACTGAAGCTTTCTTT. Translating it yields CASTVGEGMNTEAFF.

The rearrangement joins TRBV11-2 to TRBJ2-3, with a tentative D call TRBD2 (7 bases). The germline V gene encodes CDR1 SGHAT and CDR2 FQNNGV. This CDR3 region has 16 residues. The V end lost 2 bases, the J end lost 3 bases, and 15 bases lay between the germline ends. CDR3 DNA: TGTGCCAGCAGCTTAAACTCAAGGGGGGGGACAGATACGCAGTATTTT. Its protein product is CASSLNSRGGTDTQYF.

V and J are TRBV30 and TRBJ2-1; 8 bases match TRBD1. Losses at the gene ends were 7 bases for V and 9 bases for J; bases not matched to a gene: 8. Germline V gives CDR1 GTSNPN, CDR2 SVGIG (reference sequence). The CDR3 spans 12 residues. For the CDR3, the DNA is TGTGCCTTTCTTGACAGGGGACGTGAGCAGTTCTTC. Its protein product is CAFLDRGREQFF.

This chain links TRBV24-1 with TRBJ2-1; 12 bases fit TRBD2. The CDR3 contains 16 residues. Germline CDR1 reads KGHDR; CDR2 reads SFDVKD. Trimming removed 4 bases from V and 8 bases from J; junction bases left unmatched: 8. The CDR3 reads CATSDPTSGGNHEQFF. As DNA, the CDR3 is TGTGCCACCAGTGACCCGACTAGCGGGGGTAACCATGAGCAGTTCTTC.

This chain connects TRBV14 to TRBJ2-2, with 14 bases lining up with TRBD2. The trim removed 6 bases at V and 3 bases at J, leaving 3 bases unmatched. The CDR3 spans 16 residues. Germline V gene data show CDR1 as SGHDN and CDR2 as FVKESK. The CDR3, as DNA: TGTGCCAGCAGGGCGGGACTAGCGGGAGACACCGGGGAGCTGTTTTTT. Translated, it gives CASRAGLAGDTGELFF.

This chain connects TRBV7-2 to TRBJ2-5; 8 nucleotides align to TRBD1. CDR1 and CDR2 from the germline V gene are SGHTA and FQGNSA. J lost 4 bases, V lost 6 bases, and 13 bases had no gene match. This CDR3 is 16 amino acids long. Written as DNA, the CDR3 is TGTGCCAGCAGGGAAACAGGGGGGTTCTTGGGAGAGACCCAGTACTTC. As protein: CASRETGGFLGETQYF. Drawing the rest from reference TRBV7-2 and TRBJ2-5, the complete variable domain is GAGVSQSPSNKVTEKGKDVELRCDPISGHTALYWYRQSLGQGLEFLIYFQGNSAPDKSGLPSDRFSAERTGGSVSTLTIQRTQQEDSAVYLCASRETGGFLGETQYFGPGTRLLVL.

J is TRBJ1-5 and V is TRBV27; D gene ambiguous. The CDR3 is made up of 16 amino acids. The V end was cut by 3 bases, the J end by 4 bases, with 16 bases between. Germline lookup yields CDR1 MNHEY and CDR2 SMNVEV (reference sequence). The CDR3 nucleotides read TGTGCCAGCAGTTTTAGGTACCTCGACGGGAATCAGCCCCAGCATTTT. Its protein product is CASSFRYLDGNQPQHF.

The rearrangement uses TRBV30 and TRBJ1-5, with TRBD1 matching over 8 bases. V was clipped by 1 base and J by 0 bases; unmatched bases: 5. The CDR3 runs to 16 residues. Germline CDR1 GTSNPN, CDR2 SVGIG (reference sequence). The CDR3 sequence: CAWSARDRFSNQPQHF. The DNA for the CDR3 is TGTGCCTGGAGTGCCCGGGACAGGTTTAGCAATCAGCCCCAGCATTTT.

This clone was counted only a few times. This rearrangement joins TRBV10-3 to TRBJ1-1, with 7 bases matching TRBD1. Germline V gene lookup returns CDR1 ENHRY and CDR2 SYGVKD. The CDR3 is 13 amino acids. The V gene end was trimmed by 4 bases and the J gene end by 3 bases; junction bases not matched to a gene: 2. In DNA form, the CDR3 reads TGTGCCATCAGTGGCAGGGGGGACACTGAAGCTTTCTTT. As protein: CAISGRGDTEAFF.

V usage is TRBV10-3 and J usage is TRBJ2-1; 12 positions match TRBD1. The CDR3 has 17 residues. Per the germline V gene, CDR1 is ENHRY and CDR2 is SYGVKD. V was pared by 2 bases and J by 9 bases, with 11 bases of the junction left unmatched. CDR3 sequence (DNA): TGTGCCATCAGTGAGGCAACGGGACAGGGGGCCGGACGTGAGCAGTTCTTC. It encodes CAISEATGQGAGREQFF.

The rearrangement joins TRBV7-8 to TRBJ1-2; a possible D gene is TRBD1 (6 bases). V gave up 5 bases and J gave up 5 bases, with 21 bases separating them. Germline V gene lookup returns CDR1 SGHVS and CDR2 FQNEAQ. This CDR3 comprises 16 residues. The CDR3 region has the DNA TGTGCCAGCAGCCTTCAGGACAGCGGTCATGGGTATGGCTACACCTTC. It encodes CASSLQDSGHGYGYTF.

V usage is TRBV11-2 and J usage is TRBJ2-3, with 9 bases identical to TRBD1. The CDR3 is made up of 14 amino acids. In germline, CDR1 is SGHAT, CDR2 FQNNGV. The V and J ends lost 6 bases and 4 bases, in that order; junction bases with no gene match: 5. The CDR3 DNA follows: TGTGCCAGCAGTCGGGACAGGGTGGCAGATACGCAGTATTTT. This sequence encodes CASSRDRVADTQYF.

The chain joins TRBV9 to TRBJ1-4, with a tentative D call TRBD1 (5 bases). CDR3 length: 15 residues. The V gene's germline CDR1 is SGDLS and CDR2 YYNGEE. Deletions cut 5 bases from V and 0 bases from J, with 11 bases between. The chain's CDR3 is CASRRGAATNEKLFF. CDR3 DNA: TGTGCCAGCAGAAGGGGTGCGGCAACTAATGAAAAACTGTTTTTT.

The chain is built from TRBV27 and TRBJ1-6; D gene unclear. The germline V and J ends were trimmed by 3 bases and 10 bases, with 22 bases remaining between them. Germline CDR1 and CDR2: MNHEY and SMNVEV (reference sequence). The CDR3 length is 17 residues. The CDR3, as DNA: TGTGCCAGCAGTTTCAGAAGCCCCCAGTGGGGAGGATCACCCCTCCACTTT. As protein: CASSFRSPQWGGSPLHF.

This clone occurred once. This chain links TRBV6-2 or TRBV6-3 with TRBJ1-2; 7 bases line up with TRBD1. The CDR3 consists of 15 residues. Trimming cost V 4 bases and J 2 bases; bases outside gene matches: 7. CDR1 and CDR2 from the germline V gene are MNHEY and SVGEGT. CDR3 sequence reads: CASSFSGQRNYGYTF. DNA of the CDR3: TGTGCCAGCAGTTTCTCGGGACAGCGAAACTATGGCTACACCTTC.

The chain links TRBV20-1 to TRBJ1-1; the D is unclear. Per germline, CDR1 DFQATT and CDR2 SNEGSKA (reference sequence). The CDR3 consists of 10 residues. CDR3 DNA sequence: TGCAGAGGAGACGTCCCTGAAGCTTTCTTT. Translated, it gives CRGDVPEAFF.

Details on this clone: In the same sample, other DNA sequences code for this CDR3. The rearrangement links TRBV7-2 to TRBJ2-1; 10 nucleotides line up with TRBD2. Germline values: CDR1 SGHTA, CDR2 FQGNSA. This CDR3 is built from 15 residues. Trimming removed 1 base from V and 6 bases from J; junction bases left unmatched: 3. The CDR3 loop reads CASSLGSGGFNEQFF. The CDR3 nucleotides read TGTGCCAGCAGCTTAGGTAGCGGGGGGTTCAATGAGCAGTTCTTC.

About this clone itself: This CDR3 is also generated by other DNA sequences in the sample. This chain uses TRBV24-1 with TRBJ2-1; D is possibly TRBD1 (6 bases). V dropped 4 bases and J dropped 4 bases, with 10 bases sitting between them. The germline CDR1 and CDR2 sequences are KGHDR and SFDVKD. The CDR3 has 14 amino acids. The CDR3 sequence is CATSDLDSYNEQFF. The DNA for the CDR3 is TGTGCCACCAGTGACCTGGACAGTTACAATGAGCAGTTCTTC.

The chain recombines TRBV6-2 or TRBV6-3 with TRBJ2-1; 8 bases fit TRBD1. The germline V gene encodes CDR1 MNHEY and CDR2 SVGEGT. J lost 4 bases, V lost 4 bases, and 9 bases had no gene match. The CDR3 extends over 16 amino acids. The CDR3, as DNA: TGTGCCAGCAGTTTTAGGACAGGGAGTTCTTACAATGAGCAGTTCTTC. Encoded protein: CASSFRTGSSYNEQFF.

V is TRBV28 and J is TRBJ1-2, with D perhaps matching TRBD1 (6 bases). The CDR3 extends over 14 amino acids. Trimming took off 3 bases at V and 4 bases at J, with 12 bases between the two ends. The germline CDR1 and CDR2 sequences are MDHEN and SYDVKM. The CDR3 region is CASSFLGALYGYTF. The CDR3 DNA is TGTGCCAGCAGTTTCCTGGGGGCCCTCTATGGCTACACCTTC.

The chain is built from TRBV7-2 and TRBJ2-5; TRBD2 matches 7 bases. Trimming removed 5 bases from V and 2 bases from J; junction bases left unmatched: 17. The CDR3 consists of 18 residues. The germline CDR1 and CDR2 sequences are SGHTA and FQGNSA. The CDR3 DNA reads TGTGCCAGCAGCCTAGGAGACCCAGCGGGGACTTATCAAGAGACCCAGTACTTC. It translates to CASSLGDPAGTYQETQYF.

The V and J genes are TRBV11-2 and TRBJ1-1; D is unresolved. Germline CDR1 is SGHAT and CDR2 is FQNNGV. Trimming cost V 1 base and J 3 bases, with 6 bases left between them. CDR3 length: 13 residues. The CDR3 nucleotides read TGTGCCAGCAGCTTAGTTCTATACACTGAAGCTTTCTTT. Translated: CASSLVLYTEAFF.